The rows below give T cell receptor beta chains drawn from one sample of a study of blood T cell repertoires in COVID-19. Assay: immunoSEQ multiplex PCR; the TCRdb copy retains only in-frame clones and omits some. The table lists a few hundred thousand clones, roughly nine tenths of them singletons. The sequencing sample was made of peripheral blood. All receptors derive from a woman in her 50s with acute or convalescent COVID-19. Both conserved end residues are part of each CDR3. D genes are given only for firm matches. The listing skips clone size in some rows; elsewhere it reads once, few, many or a size class.

>TRBD2|TRBJ2-5|TRBV2|-
CASTPSLGLGRETQYF
>-|TRBJ1-1|TRBV7-9|-
CASSSSNFMNTEAFF
>TRBD1|TRBJ1-2|TRBV2|once
CASSEVRTGAYGYTF
>-|TRBJ1-4|TRBV18|-
CASSPGAWAEKLFF
>TRBD1|TRBJ1-1|TRBV27|-
CASGTQGAMNTEAFF
>-|TRBJ2-1|TRBV28|-
CASSVRIKSYNEQFF
>-|TRBJ2-2|TRBV19|-
CASRKLDFANTGELFF
>-|TRBJ1-1|TRBV20-1|-
CSAPADTGKLF
>TRBD2|TRBJ2-7|TRBV5-6|-
CASSLISGEQYF
>TRBD2|TRBJ2-7|TRBV27|-
CASSLGLAREQYF
>-|TRBJ1-1|TRBV11-1|-
CASSWGGTEAFF
>TRBD2|TRBJ2-1|TRBV10-3|-
CASQRGAYNEQFF
>-|TRBJ2-1|TRBV2|-
CANSRGRAGNEQFF
>-|TRBJ1-6|TRBV5-1|-
CASSPEAGEALHF
>-|TRBJ1-3|TRBV5-6|-
CASSLSISGNTIYF
>TRBD1|TRBJ2-7|TRBV27|-
CASSPGRTGGTYEQYF
>-|TRBJ2-7|TRBV12-3/TRBV12-4|-
CASSLNNYEQYF
>-|TRBJ1-2|TRBV18|-
CASSDRLANYGYTF
>TRBD1|TRBJ1-6|TRBV9|-
CASSVSQGLNSPLHF
>-|TRBJ1-1|TRBV3-1/TRBV3-2|-
CASSQEFRPGEAFF
>TRBD2|TRBJ2-2|TRBV3-1/TRBV3-2|-
CASSPEWTSGRTNTGELFF
>-|TRBJ1-5|TRBV7-9|-
CASSLGGGASGNQPQHF
>TRBD1|TRBJ1-3|TRBV5-4|-
CASSRDRVAGNTIYF
>-|TRBJ2-3|TRBV7-3|-
CASSRGGVTDTQYF
>-|TRBJ2-5|TRBV27|-
CASSLYLAGAQETQYF
>-|TRBJ2-7|TRBV6-5|-
CASSPPGSDYEQYF
>-|TRBJ2-1|TRBV19|-
CATTYETSDMPQFF
>TRBD2|TRBJ2-7|TRBV3-1/TRBV3-2|-
CASSYPPRLAASSYEQYF
>-|TRBJ2-5|TRBV5-1|-
CASSSPLSGQETQYF
>-|TRBJ1-2|TRBV4-1|-
CASSQAGVSLYGYTF
>TRBD2|TRBJ2-1|TRBV28|once
CASIRASGNNEQFF
>TRBD2|TRBJ2-5|TRBV6-5|-
CASAPAGAVETQYF
>-|TRBJ2-4|TRBV3-1/TRBV3-2|-
CASSHEPAGNIQYF
>-|TRBJ2-2|TRBV7-9|-
CASSLQRLGAGELFF
>TRBD1|TRBJ2-3|TRBV5-1|-
CASSVGAGGRDTQYF
>TRBD1|TRBJ1-1|TRBV4-3|-
CASSQHPPDRGTEAFF
>-|TRBJ2-3|TRBV9|-
CASTGVGDTQYF
>-|TRBJ2-7|TRBV28|-
CASSFTMWSGQYF
>TRBD2|TRBJ2-7|TRBV11-3|-
CASTLFGGGTYEQYF
>TRBD1|TRBJ2-5|TRBV27|-
CASSLYRGDLETQYF
>TRBD1|TRBJ1-1|TRBV7-2|-
CASSLRTGGSTEAFF
>TRBD1|TRBJ1-1|TRBV6-5|-
CASRGTGGDAEAFF
>TRBD1|TRBJ2-2|TRBV19|-
CASIQGPGQGNTGELFF
>TRBD2|TRBJ2-1|TRBV5-1|-
CASTPGLAGEEQFF
>-|TRBJ2-2|TRBV6-2/TRBV6-3|-
CASSQAGGYTGELFF
>-|TRBJ1-5|TRBV4-1|-
CASSRGDTKYGQPQHF
>TRBD1|TRBJ1-1|TRBV7-9|-
CASRAGTGVNTEAFF
>-|TRBJ2-7|TRBV2|-
CASSPGHFYEQYF